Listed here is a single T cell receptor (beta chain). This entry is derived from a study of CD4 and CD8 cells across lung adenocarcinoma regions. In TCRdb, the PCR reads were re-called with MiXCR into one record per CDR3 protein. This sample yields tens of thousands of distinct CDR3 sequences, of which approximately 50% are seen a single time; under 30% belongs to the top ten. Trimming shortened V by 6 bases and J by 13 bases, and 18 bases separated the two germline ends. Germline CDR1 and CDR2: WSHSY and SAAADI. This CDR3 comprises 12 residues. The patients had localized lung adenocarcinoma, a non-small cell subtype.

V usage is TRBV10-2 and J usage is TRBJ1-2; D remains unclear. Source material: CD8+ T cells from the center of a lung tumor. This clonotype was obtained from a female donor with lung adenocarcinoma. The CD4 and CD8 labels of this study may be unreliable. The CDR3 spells CASRSPSWWFTF. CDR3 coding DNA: TGCGCCAGCAGGTCCCCCAGCTGGTGGTTCACCTTC.